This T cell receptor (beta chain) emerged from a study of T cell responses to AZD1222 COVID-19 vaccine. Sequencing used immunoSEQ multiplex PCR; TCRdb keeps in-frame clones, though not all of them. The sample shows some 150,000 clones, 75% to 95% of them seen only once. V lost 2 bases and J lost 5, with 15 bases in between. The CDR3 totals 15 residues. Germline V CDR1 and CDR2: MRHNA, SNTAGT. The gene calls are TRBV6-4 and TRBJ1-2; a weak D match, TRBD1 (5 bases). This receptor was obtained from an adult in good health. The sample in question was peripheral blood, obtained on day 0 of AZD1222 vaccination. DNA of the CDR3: TGTGCCAGCAGTGACGAGGGGACGGGAGCGTATGGCTACACCTTC. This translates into CASSDEGTGAYGYTF.